The clone carrying this TCR beta chain was recorded a few times. Its specificity is not known. Libraries were prepared by immunoSEQ multiplex PCR; TCRdb keeps only in-frame clonotypes and omits some of them. Of roughly 200,000 clones listed, approximately 89% are singletons. The data are from a study of cytomegalovirus exposure and HLA in healthy donors. Points from the study as a whole: For most TCR sequences rarity was the rule, although some public TCRs occurred in many donors.

The TCR comes from a man aged 25-40 years in good health and CMV-seropositive. Material: PBMCs.

The DNA of the CDR3 is TGTGCCAACGGGAGCGGAAACACCATATATTTT. It is translated as CANGSGNTIYF. The chain uses TRBV6-1 and TRBJ1-3; unclear D gene. The CDR3 length is 11 residues. V was trimmed by 10 bases and J by 4 bases, leaving 8 bases between them. Germline-derived CDR1 and CDR2 are MNHNS and SASEGT.